A selection of T cell receptor beta chains follows, all from one sample in a study of blood T cell repertoires in COVID-19. Method: immunoSEQ multiplex PCR; TCRdb's copy keeps in-frame clones and lacks some. The table has 400,000 to 500,000 clones, approximately 87% seen once; the top ten hold approximately 2%. Sequenced sample: PBMCs or T cells enriched from blood (not recorded which). Source of these receptors: a middle-aged woman who had recovered from COVID-19. Both conserved end residues are part of each CDR3. A D gene is named only where the DNA matches it firmly. For some rows the clone size is stated as once, few or many, or as a class when expanded; others skip it.

j_call	v_call	d_call	clone_size	cdr3_nt	cdr3_aa
TRBJ2-3	TRBV11-2	TRBD1	-	TGTGCCAGCAGCTTAGCGGGACAGGGGGCAGATACGCAGTATTTT	CASSLAGQGADTQYF
TRBJ1-1	TRBV11-3	TRBD1	-	TGTGCCAGCAGCCCACAGGGGAAGGGCACTGAAGCTTTCTTT	CASSPQGKGTEAFF
TRBJ1-3	TRBV24-1	-	-	TGTGCCACCAGTGATGCAGGGGACCCTGGAAACACCATATATTTT	CATSDAGDPGNTIYF
TRBJ1-1	TRBV19	-	-	TGTGCCAGTAACCTAGGAGGGTCTGGGACTGAAGCTTTCTTT	CASNLGGSGTEAFF
TRBJ2-7	TRBV27	TRBD2	-	TGTGCCAGCAGTTTATCATCCGGGAGGGCCTATGAGCAGTACTTC	CASSLSSGRAYEQYF
TRBJ2-7	TRBV7-6	TRBD2	-	TGTGCCAGCAGCTTGGGACTAGCCGGAGAGAACTACGAGCAGTACTTC	CASSLGLAGENYEQYF
TRBJ2-7	TRBV10-1	TRBD1	once	TGCGCCACCAAAAGGACGACCGGGACAGCGGTACACGAGCAGTACTTC	CATKRTTGTAVHEQYF
TRBJ1-3	TRBV29-1	-	-	TGCAGCGTTGAGGAGGGTTACTCTGGAAACACCATATATTTT	CSVEEGYSGNTIYF
TRBJ1-3	TRBV4-3	TRBD1	-	TGCGCCAGCAGCCAACAGGGGGGACCTGGAAACACCATATATTTT	CASSQQGGPGNTIYF
TRBJ1-5	TRBV19	-	-	TGTGCCAGTAGTATCGGGCGGGGCAATCAGCCCCAGCATTTT	CASSIGRGNQPQHF
TRBJ1-2	TRBV6-6	-	-	TGTGCCAGCAGCCTGGTAACAGGGAATCTGCCAGGTGGCCCTAACTATGGCTACACCTTC	CASSLVTGNLPGGPNYGYTF
TRBJ2-2	TRBV5-1	-	-	TGCGCCAGCAGCTTGTCCAGCGCGAACACCGGGGAGCTGTTTTTT	CASSLSSANTGELFF
TRBJ1-1	TRBV6-5	-	-	TGTGCCAGCAGTTACTCGTACGGGGGGTACCAGGTTGAAGCTTTCTTT	CASSYSYGGYQVEAFF
TRBJ2-7	TRBV30	-	-	TGTGCCTGGAGTCTGAGTTCCTACGAGCAGTACTTC	CAWSLSSYEQYF
TRBJ1-5	TRBV5-6	-	once	TGTGCCAGCAGCTCCGGTGGGCCCCAGCATTTT	CASSSGGPQHF
TRBJ1-4	TRBV5-1	TRBD1	-	TGCGCCAGCAGCTTAACAGGGGGCGAATCGAAACTGTTTTTT	CASSLTGGESKLFF
TRBJ2-5	TRBV18	TRBD2	-	TGTGCCAGCTCACCAACTAGCGGCGGAGAGACCCAGTACTTC	CASSPTSGGETQYF
TRBJ1-1	TRBV5-1	-	-	TGCGCCAGCAGTTCGCAGGGAACTGAAGCTTTCTTT	CASSSQGTEAFF
TRBJ1-5	TRBV5-5	-	-	TGTGCCAGCAGCTTAATCGGGGATAGCAATCAGCCCCAGCATTTT	CASSLIGDSNQPQHF
TRBJ2-6	TRBV4-2	TRBD1	-	TGTGCCAGCAGCCAAGACGGGACAGCGGACTCTGGGGCCAACGTCCTGACTTTC	CASSQDGTADSGANVLTF
TRBJ2-2	TRBV9	-	-	TGTGCCAGCAGCGCCCAACCCGGACAGAGCACCGGGGAGCTGTTTTTT	CASSAQPGQSTGELFF
TRBJ1-5	TRBV29-1	-	-	TGCAGCGTAACAGGTTTAAATCAGCCCCAGCATTTT	CSVTGLNQPQHF
TRBJ2-1	TRBV4-3	-	-	TGCGCCAGCAGCCAAGATTCGCACAGTAGGAATGAGCAGTTCTTC	CASSQDSHSRNEQFF
TRBJ1-2	TRBV5-1	-	-	TGCGCCAGCAGCTTGGGTAGGGAGATGCCAGCTAACTATGGCTACACCTTC	CASSLGREMPANYGYTF
TRBJ2-3	TRBV6-5	TRBD2	-	TGTGCCAGCTCTAGCGGGAGGGTAACAGATACGCAGTATTTT	CASSSGRVTDTQYF